This record looks at one T cell receptor (beta chain) sequence and its context. This entry is derived from a study of PD-1 blockade in classical Hodgkin lymphoma. This table comes from immunoSEQ multiplex PCR, and its TCRdb copy is limited to in-frame clones, with some not included. The sample shows 35,000 to 45,000 clones, around nine tenths of them seen only once. Every patient experienced relapse after autologous stem cell transplantation, and brentuximab vedotin exposure varied. Trimming cost V 7 bases and J 6 bases, with 10 bases left between them. In germline, CDR1 is LNHDA, CDR2 SQIVND (reference sequence). The CDR3 spans 11 residues.

This specimen was peripheral blood mononuclear cells (PBMCs), taken before the second cycle of nivolumab. The sequence was collected from a human donor with classical Hodgkin lymphoma. The chain joins TRBV19 to TRBJ2-7; no definite D call. The CDR3 DNA is TGTGCCAGTACCTATGGTCGCGAGCAGTACTTC. Its protein is CASTYGREQYF.